This T cell receptor beta chain is from a study of T cells in Graves' hyperthyroidism and ophthalmopathy. Using RNA transcripts as the source, TCR beta CDR3 regions were amplified. When the TCR CDR3 underwent first-round RT-PCR, the HTBI primer set was used. Each CDR3 protein is one row after TCRdb ran MiXCR on the multiplex PCR reads. This table has about 610,000 distinct CDR3 sequences, roughly 46% appearing once. Between the trimmed V and J ends, which lost 7 bases and 6 bases, there was a span of 16 bases. Germline lookup yields CDR1 MNHEY and CDR2 SMNVEV (reference sequence). The CDR3 is 13 residues long. This clonotype was counted once. A read error is possible here, since a much larger clone lies one base away. The conserved final phenylalanine or tryptophan is absent from the CDR3, which likely points to a read error.

Material: peripheral blood or thyroid tissue (not recorded which). J is TRBJ2-7 and V is TRBV27, with a possible D match to TRBD2 (5 bases). The receptor was derived from a young woman with Graves' hyperthyroidism. The CDR3 DNA sequence: TGTGCCAGCATTCCCGCTAGCTCGGGCGAGCAGTACTCC. Amino acids: CASIPASSGEQYS.